These 20 T cell receptor beta chains were all obtained from the same sample, sequenced in a study of blood T cell repertoires in COVID-19. Produced via immunoSEQ multiplex PCR; TCRdb's table is partial and in-frame only. The sample records fewer than 200,000 clones, 65% to 85% being singletons. The sequencing sample was made of peripheral blood. The receptors shown here come from a woman between 70 and 85 years old who had recovered from COVID-19.

This sequence joins TRBV5-4 and TRBJ2-1; 9 bases map to TRBD1. CDR1 and CDR2 (germline): SGHNT, YYREEE (reference sequence). The V segment lost 3 bases and the J segment 6 bases; nucleotides outside the gene matches: 10. CDR3 length: 16 amino acids. CDR3 region: CASSSSTGGAINEQFF. The CDR3 region has the DNA TGTGCCAGCAGCTCCAGTACAGGGGGCGCAATCAATGAGCAGTTCTTC. The variable domain in full, with the rest retrieved from reference TRBV5-4 and TRBJ2-1, is ETGVTQSPTHLIKTRGQQVTLRCSSQSGHNTVSWYQQALGQGPQFIFQYYREEENGRGNFPPRFSGLQFPNYSSELNVNALELDDSALYLCASSSSTGGAINEQFFGPGTRLTVL.

The table lists this clone with a count of one. The chain carries TRBV28 and TRBJ1-1, with a possible D match to TRBD1 (6 bases). Germline CDR1 reads MDHEN; CDR2 reads SYDVKM. The germline V and J ends were trimmed by 0 bases and 1 base, with 9 bases remaining between them. The CDR3 has 15 residues. The CDR3 spells CASSLWGGGNTEAFF. CDR3 DNA sequence: TGTGCCAGCAGTTTATGGGGAGGGGGGAACACTGAAGCTTTCTTT.

This chain links TRBV6-5 with TRBJ2-1; D is ambiguous. The CDR3 length is 13 residues. CDR1 and CDR2 (germline): MNHEY, SVGAGI. With 6 bases removed from V and 8 bases from J, the gap between germline ends came to 14 bases. CDR3 nucleotides: TGTGCCAGCAGGCGATCGGGTTTCGATGAGCAGTTCTTC. Its protein product is CASRRSGFDEQFF.

V and J are TRBV4-1 and TRBJ2-1, with D possibly being TRBD1 (5 bases). This CDR3 has 15 amino acids. V was pared by 0 bases and J by 3 bases, with 9 bases between. The germline V gene encodes CDR1 MGHRA and CDR2 YSYEKL. CDR3 amino acids: CASSQDHDSYNEQFF. CDR3 coding DNA: TGCGCCAGCAGCCAAGACCACGACAGCTACAATGAGCAGTTCTTC.

This chain connects TRBV5-1 to TRBJ2-5; 8 nucleotides match TRBD1. CDR1 is SGHRS and CDR2 is YFSETQ in the germline V gene. V gave up 4 bases and J gave up 1 base; unmatched junction bases: 6. The CDR3 sequence is 15 residues long. CDR3 sequence: CASSPGGATQETQYF. Here the CDR3 DNA reads TGCGCCAGCAGCCCAGGGGGCGCCACCCAAGAGACCCAGTACTTC.

The chain combines TRBV27 with TRBJ1-6, with unresolved D. The CDR3 spans 15 residues. The V gene's germline CDR1 is MNHEY and CDR2 SMNVEV (reference sequence). Trimming removed 3 bases from V and 6 bases from J, with 12 bases in between. Written as DNA, the CDR3 is TGTGCCAGCAGTTTTGGCCGCTCGGGTAATTCACCCCTCCACTTT. It is translated as CASSFGRSGNSPLHF.

This chain joins TRBV19 and TRBJ2-4; D remains ambiguous. The CDR3 totals 13 residues. Germline CDR1 LNHDA, CDR2 SQIVND (reference sequence). Trimming pared 6 bases from V and 4 bases from J, leaving 10 bases between. The CDR3 DNA reads as TGTGCCAGTAGGGCCGGAGAAAAAAACATTCAGTACTTC. The encoded protein is CASRAGEKNIQYF. Full variable domain (outside the CDR3, taken from reference TRBV19 and TRBJ2-4): DGGITQSPKYLFRKEGQNVTLSCEQNLNHDAMYWYRQDPGQGLRLIYYSQIVNDFQKGDIAEGYSVSREKKESFPLTVTSAQKNPTAFYLCASRAGEKNIQYFGAGTRLSVL.

The CDR3 spells CASSQGPGTSGYEQYF. The CDR3 bases are TGTGCCAGCAGCCAAGGACCCGGGACTAGCGGCTACGAGCAGTACTTC. The chain combines TRBV4-2 with TRBJ2-7; 11 bases line up with TRBD2. The ends lost 1 base at V and 3 bases at J; junction bases unmatched: 5. Germline loops: CDR1 LGHNA, CDR2 YNFKEQ. There are 16 residues in the CDR3.

The chain joins TRBV18 to TRBJ2-5, with 7 bases lining up with TRBD1. V dropped 3 bases and J dropped 1; count of bases not matched to a gene: 2. CDR1 and CDR2 (germline): KGHSH, LQKENI. This CDR3 is built from 14 residues. The chain's CDR3 is CASSPTGTQETQYF. As DNA, the CDR3 is TGTGCCAGCTCACCGACAGGGACCCAAGAGACCCAGTACTTC.

This chain joins TRBV6-6 and TRBJ1-2; 8 nucleotides line up with TRBD1. CDR3 length: 13 residues. In germline, CDR1 is MNHNY, CDR2 SVGAGI (reference sequence). V lost 5 bases, J lost 7 bases, and 6 bases stayed unmatched. CDR3 in amino acids: CASSPQGAGGYTF. The DNA for the CDR3 is TGTGCCAGCAGTCCCCAGGGGGCGGGTGGCTACACCTTC.

The gene calls are TRBV7-8 and TRBJ2-5; 13 nucleotides line up with TRBD2. Germline V lookup: CDR1 SGHVS, CDR2 FQNEAQ. V dropped 3 bases and J dropped 5; count of bases not matched to a gene: 6. This CDR3 is built from 16 residues. CDR3 nucleotides: TGTGCCAGCAGCTTTGGACTAGCGGGGGTTCTGGAGACCCAGTACTTC. Translated, it gives CASSFGLAGVLETQYF.

This clone has only one observation. The chain carries TRBV4-2 and TRBJ2-1; D is perhaps TRBD2 (5 bases). Deletions cut 1 base from V and 0 bases from J, with 10 bases between. Germline values: CDR1 LGHNA, CDR2 YNFKEQ. CDR3 length equals 16 residues. The CDR3 protein is CASSQGLAPSYNEQFF. The CDR3 bases are TGTGCCAGCAGCCAAGGGCTAGCCCCCTCCTACAATGAGCAGTTCTTC.

This sequence joins TRBV4-2 and TRBJ2-3; 8 positions agree with TRBD2. V trimming: 4 bases; J trimming: 1 base; junction bases outside the gene matches: 10. Germline CDR1 LGHNA, CDR2 YNFKEQ. The CDR3 extends over 17 amino acids. The CDR3 region has the DNA TGTGCCAGCAGCCCTTCGGATGGAGCGGGGGGCACAGATACGCAGTATTTT. It codes for CASSPSDGAGGTDTQYF.

This chain connects TRBV12-3 or TRBV12-4 to TRBJ1-2; perhaps TRBD1 as D (5 bases). V gave up 5 bases and J gave up 7 bases, with 14 bases separating them. CDR3 length equals 13 residues. CDR3 in amino acids: CASSAGGARGYTF. As DNA, the CDR3 is TGTGCCAGCAGTGCCGGTGGGGCGCGTGGCTACACCTTC.

This clone was detected many times. This sequence joins TRBV6-1 and TRBJ1-1; D remains ambiguous. The CDR3 is made up of 15 amino acids. Germline loops: CDR1 MNHNS, CDR2 SASEGT. V was cut by 2 bases and J by 3 bases, with 13 bases left in between. The CDR3 coding sequence is TGTGCCAGCAGTGAATTCCCAACCGGGGACACTGAAGCTTTCTTT. Its protein is CASSEFPTGDTEAFF.

The rearrangement joins TRBV11-2 to TRBJ2-5; 11 bases match TRBD2. CDR1 is SGHAT, CDR2 FQNNGV, per germline. The length of the CDR3 is 18 residues. Trimming took 5 bases from V and 2 from J; bases not matched to a gene: 13. This chain's CDR3 is CASSPPFALAGEQETQYF. Here the CDR3 DNA reads TGTGCCAGCAGCCCCCCCTTCGCACTAGCGGGAGAACAAGAGACCCAGTACTTC.

This chain links TRBV5-6 with TRBJ1-2; D not certain. This CDR3 is 13 amino acids long. V gave up 4 bases and J gave up 1 base, with 8 bases separating them. Germline loops: CDR1 SGHDT, CDR2 YYEEEE. The CDR3 DNA is TGTGCCAGCAGCCGAGGACTTAACTATGGCTACACCTTC. This sequence encodes CASSRGLNYGYTF.

This sequence joins TRBV30 and TRBJ1-3, with D maybe TRBD1 (6 bases). CDR3 length: 13 amino acids. Germline lookup yields CDR1 GTSNPN and CDR2 SVGIG (reference sequence). V lost 5 bases and J lost 0, with 8 bases in between. The CDR3 loop reads CAWQGISGNTIYF. The CDR3 nucleotides are TGTGCCTGGCAGGGGATCTCTGGAAACACCATATATTTT.

CDR3 nucleotide sequence: TGTGCCAGCTCCGAGACTCCCTTAGAGACCCAGTACTTC. Translation gives CASSETPLETQYF. The chain carries TRBV5-5 and TRBJ2-5; the D is unclear. This CDR3 has 13 amino acids. V lost 7 bases and J 4 bases, leaving 14 bases between the germline ends. CDR1 is SGHKS and CDR2 is YYEKEE in the germline V gene (reference sequence). The complete variable domain, with remaining parts taken from reference TRBV5-5 and TRBJ2-5, reads DAGVTQSPTHLIKTRGQQVTLRCSPISGHKSVSWYQQVLGQGPQFIFQYYEKEERGRGNFPDRFSARQFPNYSSELNVNALLLGDSALYLCASSETPLETQYFGPGTRLLVL.

The J gene is TRBJ2-5, the V gene TRBV28; tentative D call: TRBD1 (7 bases). The V and J ends lost 6 bases and 4 bases respectively, with 18 bases between them. There are 15 residues in the CDR3. Per the germline V gene, CDR1 is MDHEN and CDR2 is SYDVKM. CDR3: CASSPDREEGETQYF. For the CDR3, the DNA is TGTGCCAGCAGCCCCGACAGGGAGGAAGGAGAGACCCAGTACTTC.